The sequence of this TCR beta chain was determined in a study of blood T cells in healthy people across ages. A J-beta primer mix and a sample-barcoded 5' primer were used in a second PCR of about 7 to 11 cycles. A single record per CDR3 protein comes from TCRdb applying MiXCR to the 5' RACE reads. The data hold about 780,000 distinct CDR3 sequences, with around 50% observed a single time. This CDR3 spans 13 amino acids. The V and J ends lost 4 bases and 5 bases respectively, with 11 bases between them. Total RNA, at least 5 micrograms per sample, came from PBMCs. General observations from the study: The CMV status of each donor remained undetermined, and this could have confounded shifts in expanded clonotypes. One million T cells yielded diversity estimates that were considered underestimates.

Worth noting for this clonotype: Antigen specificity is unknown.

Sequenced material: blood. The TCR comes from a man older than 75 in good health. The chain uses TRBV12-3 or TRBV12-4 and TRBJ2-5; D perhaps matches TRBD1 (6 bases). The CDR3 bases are TGTGCCAGCAGTTCTGGACAGTACGAGACCCAGTACTTC. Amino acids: CASSSGQYETQYF.